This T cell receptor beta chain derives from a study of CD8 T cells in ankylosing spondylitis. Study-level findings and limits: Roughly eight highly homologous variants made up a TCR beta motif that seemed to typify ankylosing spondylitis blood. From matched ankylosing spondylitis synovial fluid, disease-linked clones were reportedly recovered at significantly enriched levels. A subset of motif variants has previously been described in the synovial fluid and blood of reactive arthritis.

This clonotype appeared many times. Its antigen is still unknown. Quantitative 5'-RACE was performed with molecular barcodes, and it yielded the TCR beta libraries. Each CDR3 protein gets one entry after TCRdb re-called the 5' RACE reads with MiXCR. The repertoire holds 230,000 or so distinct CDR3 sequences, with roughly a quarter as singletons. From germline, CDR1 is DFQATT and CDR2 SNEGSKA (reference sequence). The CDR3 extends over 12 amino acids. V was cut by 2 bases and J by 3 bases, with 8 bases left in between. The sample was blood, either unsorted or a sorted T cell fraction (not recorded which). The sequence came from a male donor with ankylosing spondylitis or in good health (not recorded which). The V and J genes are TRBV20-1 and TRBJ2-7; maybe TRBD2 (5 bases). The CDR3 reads CSARPGGYEQYF. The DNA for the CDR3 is TGCAGTGCTAGACCTGGAGGCTACGAGCAGTACTTC.